This T cell receptor beta chain was obtained from a study of blood T cell repertoires in COVID-19. Study information: Italy, Spain and the United States were the sources of the convalescent and acute COVID-19 samples. Sources were T cells, B-cell-depleted T cells, or PBMCs; the material itself was cDNA or gDNA.

There are a few counts of this clone. As processed by the authors: From reference gene primer amplification, estimates of nucleated cell counts were derived. The table came from immunoSEQ multiplex PCR; TCRdb's copy has only in-frame clones and leaves some out. V and J calls and clone size follow that table, whereas D and trimming were derived from the DNA. The table has approximately 230,000 clones, less than 90% seen once. There are 15 residues in the CDR3. V shed 5 bases and J shed 6 bases, with 16 bases lying between them. Germline lookup yields CDR1 SGHDN and CDR2 FVKESK. This chain joins TRBV14 and TRBJ2-2, with D possibly being TRBD1 (6 bases). The sample comprised peripheral blood. The receptor was isolated from a man aged 25-45 years with active or convalescent COVID-19. In DNA, the CDR3 is TGTGCCAGCAGCATCGACAGGTTCCGTCCCGGGGAGCTGTTTTTT. It specifies CASSIDRFRPGELFF.